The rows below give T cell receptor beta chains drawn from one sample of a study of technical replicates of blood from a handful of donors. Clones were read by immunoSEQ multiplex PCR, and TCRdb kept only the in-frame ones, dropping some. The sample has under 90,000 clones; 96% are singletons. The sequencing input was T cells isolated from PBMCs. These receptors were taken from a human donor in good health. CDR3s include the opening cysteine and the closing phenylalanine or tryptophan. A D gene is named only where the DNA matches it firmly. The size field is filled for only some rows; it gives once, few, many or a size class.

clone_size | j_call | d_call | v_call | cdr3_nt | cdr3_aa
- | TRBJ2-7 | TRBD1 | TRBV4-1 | TGCGCCAGCAGCCAAGATTTTGGGCCAGGGGGCTACGAGCAGTACTTC | CASSQDFGPGGYEQYF
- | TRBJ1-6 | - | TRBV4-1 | TGCGCCAGCAGCCAAGAAGACAGGAGTCCTTTCCATAATTCACCCCTCCACTTT | CASSQEDRSPFHNSPLHF
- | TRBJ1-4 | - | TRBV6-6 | TGTGCCAGCAGTTACAGGCAGGGGACTGAAAAACTGTTTTTT | CASSYRQGTEKLFF
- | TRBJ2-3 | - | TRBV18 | TGTGCCAGCTCACCGGGGGGAGATACGCAGTATTTT | CASSPGGDTQYF
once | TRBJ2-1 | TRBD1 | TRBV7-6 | TGTGCCAGCAGCAAATGGGGACAGGGGATGTTCTTC | CASSKWGQGMFF
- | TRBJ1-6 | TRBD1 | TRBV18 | TGTGCCAGCTCACCTACTTGGACAGGGATAAATAATTCACCCCTCCACTTT | CASSPTWTGINNSPLHF
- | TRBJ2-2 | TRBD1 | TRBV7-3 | TGTGCCAGCAGCCTAAGACAGGGGCTAATCCCAAAGAACACCGGGGAGCTGTTTTTT | CASSLRQGLIPKNTGELFF
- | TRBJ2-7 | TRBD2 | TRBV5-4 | TGTGCCAGCAGCTTGTCTAGCGGGCCCTACGAGCAGTACTTC | CASSLSSGPYEQYF
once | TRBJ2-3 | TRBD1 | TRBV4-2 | TGTGCCAGCAGCCCCGGAGGAGGGACAGGGTTTCTCACAGATACGCAGTATTTT | CASSPGGGTGFLTDTQYF
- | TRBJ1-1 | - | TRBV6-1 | TGTGCCAGCAGTGAAGCAGTGGGCCGGAACACTGAAGCTTTCTTT | CASSEAVGRNTEAFF
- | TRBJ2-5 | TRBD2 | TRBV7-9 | TGTGCCAGCAGCTTTCAGGGTAGCGGGAGCCAAGAGACCCAGTACTTC | CASSFQGSGSQETQYF
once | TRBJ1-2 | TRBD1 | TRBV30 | TGTGCCTGGAGTTTTGGAACAGGGGCCTATGGCTACACCTTC | CAWSFGTGAYGYTF
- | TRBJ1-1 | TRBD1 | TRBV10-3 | TGTGCCATCCAAGCCGGGACAGGGAACACTGAAGCTTTCTTT | CAIQAGTGNTEAFF
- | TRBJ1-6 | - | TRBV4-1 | TGCGCCAGCCGCCGTCAGGGGTATAATTCACCCCTCCACTTT | CASRRQGYNSPLHF
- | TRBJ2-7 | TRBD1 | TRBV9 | TGTGCCAGCAGCGTAGCTGAAGGACAGGGTTTCTACGAGCAGTACTTC | CASSVAEGQGFYEQYF
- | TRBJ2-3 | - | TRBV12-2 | TGTGCAAGTCGCTTAGAGGCTAGCCTGAGCACAGATACGCAGTATTTT | CASRLEASLSTDTQYF
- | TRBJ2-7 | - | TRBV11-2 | TGTGCCAGCAGCACCCGGACTTTTTACGAGCAGTACTTC | CASSTRTFYEQYF
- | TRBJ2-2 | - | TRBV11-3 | TGTGCCAGCAGGTTATACAGGGTGGGAAGGACCGGGGAGCTGTTTTTT | CASRLYRVGRTGELFF
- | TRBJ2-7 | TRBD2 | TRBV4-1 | TGCGCCAGCAGCCACTCACGGGAGGGTTCCTACGAGCAGTACTTC | CASSHSREGSYEQYF
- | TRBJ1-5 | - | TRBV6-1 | TGTGCCAGCAGTGAGATGACAGGTAATAGCAATCAGCCCCAGCATTTT | CASSEMTGNSNQPQHF
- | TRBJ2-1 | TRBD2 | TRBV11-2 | TGTGCCAGCAGCTACCTAGCGGTAACTAGCTACAATGAGCAGTTCTTC | CASSYLAVTSYNEQFF
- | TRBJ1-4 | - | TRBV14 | TGTGCCAGCAGCCAAGATTCGAGGGATGAAAAACTGTTTTTT | CASSQDSRDEKLFF
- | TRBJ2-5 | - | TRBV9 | TGTGCCAGCAGCGTAGACAGTGGGTTAGTAGAGACCCAGTACTTC | CASSVDSGLVETQYF
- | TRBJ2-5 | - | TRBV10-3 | TGTGCCGTAAGCTCCCAGGGATGGGAGACCCAGTACTTC | CAVSSQGWETQYF
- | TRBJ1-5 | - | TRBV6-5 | TGTGCCAGCAGACCCCCAGGGATCAATCAGCCCCAGCATTTT | CASRPPGINQPQHF
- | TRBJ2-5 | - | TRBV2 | TGTGCCAGCAGAACGGGAACAGCCCACCAAGAGACCCAGTACTTC | CASRTGTAHQETQYF
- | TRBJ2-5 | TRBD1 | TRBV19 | TGTGCCAGCTCCAGGGACAGCCAAGAGACCCAGTACTTC | CASSRDSQETQYF
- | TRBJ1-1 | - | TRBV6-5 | TGTGCCAGCAGTTACTCTTCGGGGTCGAACACTGAAGCTTTCTTT | CASSYSSGSNTEAFF
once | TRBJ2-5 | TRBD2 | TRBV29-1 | TGCAGCGCCGTAGCGGGCAGTCGAGAGACCCAGTACTTC | CSAVAGSRETQYF
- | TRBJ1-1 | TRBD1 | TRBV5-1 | TGCGCCAGCAGCTTCGTGGGGACAGGATTAAACACTGAAGCTTTCTTT | CASSFVGTGLNTEAFF
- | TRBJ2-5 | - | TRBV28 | TGTGCCAGCAGTTCCCGCGGGCGGACGGAGACCCAGTACTTC | CASSSRGRTETQYF